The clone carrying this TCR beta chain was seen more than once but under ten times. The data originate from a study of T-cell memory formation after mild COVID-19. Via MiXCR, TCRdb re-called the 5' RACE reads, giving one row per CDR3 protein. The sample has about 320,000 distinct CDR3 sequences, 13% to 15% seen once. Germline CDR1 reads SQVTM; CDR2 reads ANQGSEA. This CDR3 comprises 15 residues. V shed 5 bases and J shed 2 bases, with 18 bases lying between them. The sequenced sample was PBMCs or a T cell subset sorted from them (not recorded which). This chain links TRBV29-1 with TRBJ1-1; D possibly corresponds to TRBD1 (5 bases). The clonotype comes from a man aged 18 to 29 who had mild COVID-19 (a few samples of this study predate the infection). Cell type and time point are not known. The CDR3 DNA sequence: TGCAGCGTTTCCGGGGACTTCGGAAGTAACACTGAAGCTTTCTTT. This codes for CSVSGDFGSNTEAFF.